The sequence of this TCR beta chain was determined in a study of early T cells in non-severe SARS-CoV-2 infection. As for the study in general: Investigators sequenced bulk RNA drawn from unsorted whole blood, and chains remained unpaired. General study findings and limits: Clonotype matching in VDJdb favored anti-spike CD8 responses and did not capture private and CD4 specificities.

Worth noting for this clonotype: The antigen is not known.

Researchers tagged individual cDNA molecules with unique molecular identifiers. Each CDR3 protein gets one entry after TCRdb re-called the 5' RACE reads with MiXCR. The sample has approximately 67,000 distinct CDR3 sequences, around 10% seen once. Germline-derived CDR1 and CDR2 are DFQATT and SNEGSKA (reference sequence). The CDR3 covers 14 residues. The ends were cut back, 0 bases at V and 10 bases at J, with 16 bases in the middle. Source material: whole blood. The receptor was isolated from an adult who was a healthcare worker with PCR-confirmed SARS-CoV-2 infection or an uninfected control (not recorded which). The chain uses TRBV20-1 and TRBJ2-1; D is possibly TRBD2 (6 bases). The CDR3 protein is CSARDGGTWSEQFF. The CDR3 region has the DNA TGCAGTGCTAGAGATGGGGGGACTTGGAGCGAGCAGTTCTTC.